The T cell receptor (beta chain) under discussion was sequenced for a study of blood T cells in healthy people across ages. Notes on this clonotype: Its cognate antigen is unknown.

V was clipped by 4 bases and J by 1 base, with 13 bases between them. Germline lookup yields CDR1 LGHNA and CDR2 YNFKEQ. This CDR3 has 15 residues. It was with a sample-barcoded 5' primer and a J-beta primer mix that a second PCR of about 7 to 12 cycles was run. Each of the cDNA molecules was tagged by a template-switch adaptor with 12 random nucleotides. From the 5' RACE reads, TCRdb called clonotypes with MiXCR, one entry per CDR3 protein. The sample holds over 1,500,000 distinct CDR3 sequences, 40% to 55% seen once. Whole-study results and caveats: Per million T cells, TCR beta diversity dropped about linearly as age rose.

V is TRBV4-2 and J is TRBJ2-5, with no clear D. The receptor comes from a woman aged 40 to 50 in good health. The sequenced sample was blood. The CDR3 nucleotides are TGTGCCAGCAGCCGAGGTTGGAATACCCAAGAGACCCAGTACTTC. It specifies CASSRGWNTQETQYF.